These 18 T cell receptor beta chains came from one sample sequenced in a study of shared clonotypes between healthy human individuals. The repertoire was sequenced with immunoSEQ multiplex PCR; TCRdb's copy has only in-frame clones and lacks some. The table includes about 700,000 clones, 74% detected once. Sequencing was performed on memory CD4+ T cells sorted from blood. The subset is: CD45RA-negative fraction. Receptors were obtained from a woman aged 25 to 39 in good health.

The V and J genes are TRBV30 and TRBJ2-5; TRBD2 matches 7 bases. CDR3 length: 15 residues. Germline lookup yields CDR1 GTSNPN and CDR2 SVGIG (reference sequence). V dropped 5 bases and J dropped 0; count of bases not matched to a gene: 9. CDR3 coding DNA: TGTGCCTGGTCACCTGGACTAGAGTACCAAGAGACCCAGTACTTC. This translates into CAWSPGLEYQETQYF.

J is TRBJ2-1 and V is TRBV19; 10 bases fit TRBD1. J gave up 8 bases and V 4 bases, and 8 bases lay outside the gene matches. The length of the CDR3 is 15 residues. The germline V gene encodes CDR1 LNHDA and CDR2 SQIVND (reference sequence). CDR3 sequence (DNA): TGTGCCAGTAGTACCCGGGACAGGGGTTGGGATGAGCAGTTCTTC. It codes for CASSTRDRGWDEQFF.

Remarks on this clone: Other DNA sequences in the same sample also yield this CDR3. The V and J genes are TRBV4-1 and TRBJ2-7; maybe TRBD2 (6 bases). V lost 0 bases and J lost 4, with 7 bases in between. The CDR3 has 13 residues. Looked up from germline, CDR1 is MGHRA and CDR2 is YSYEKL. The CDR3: CASSQDGGYEQYF. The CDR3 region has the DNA TGCGCCAGCAGCCAAGATGGGGGGTACGAGCAGTACTTC.

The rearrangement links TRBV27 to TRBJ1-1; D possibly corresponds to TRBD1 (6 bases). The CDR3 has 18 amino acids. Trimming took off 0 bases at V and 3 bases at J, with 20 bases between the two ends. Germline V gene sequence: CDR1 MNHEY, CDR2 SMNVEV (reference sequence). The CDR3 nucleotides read TGTGCCAGCAGTTTATCGAGAGGGTTGCGGGGGGCGGACACTGAAGCTTTCTTT. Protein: CASSLSRGLRGADTEAFF.

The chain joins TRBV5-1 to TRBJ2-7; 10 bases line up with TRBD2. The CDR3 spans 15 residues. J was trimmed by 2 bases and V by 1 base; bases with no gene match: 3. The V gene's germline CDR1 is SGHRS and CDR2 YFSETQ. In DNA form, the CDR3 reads TGCGCCAGCAGCTTGCCCCTAGCGGGAGCCTACGAGCAGTACTTC. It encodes CASSLPLAGAYEQYF.

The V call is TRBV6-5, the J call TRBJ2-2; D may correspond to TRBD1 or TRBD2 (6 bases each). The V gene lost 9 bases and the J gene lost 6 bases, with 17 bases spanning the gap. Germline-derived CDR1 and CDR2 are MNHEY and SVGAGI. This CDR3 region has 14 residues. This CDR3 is CASRLRGAAGELFF. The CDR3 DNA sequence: TGTGCCAGTCGCCTTAGGGGGGCGGCCGGGGAGCTGTTTTTT.

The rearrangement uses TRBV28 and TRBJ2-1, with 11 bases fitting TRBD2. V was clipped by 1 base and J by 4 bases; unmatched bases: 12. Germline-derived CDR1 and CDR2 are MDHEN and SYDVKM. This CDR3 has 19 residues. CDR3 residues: CASSLLFRGLAERYNEQFF. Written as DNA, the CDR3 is TGTGCCAGCAGTTTATTATTCCGGGGACTAGCGGAGAGATACAATGAGCAGTTCTTC.

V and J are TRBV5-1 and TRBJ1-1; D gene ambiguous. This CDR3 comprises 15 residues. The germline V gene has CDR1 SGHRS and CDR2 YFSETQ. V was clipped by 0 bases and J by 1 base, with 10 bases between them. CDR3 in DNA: TGCGCCAGCAGCTTGGTGGTTGCGGGGAACACTGAAGCTTTCTTT. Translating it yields CASSLVVAGNTEAFF.

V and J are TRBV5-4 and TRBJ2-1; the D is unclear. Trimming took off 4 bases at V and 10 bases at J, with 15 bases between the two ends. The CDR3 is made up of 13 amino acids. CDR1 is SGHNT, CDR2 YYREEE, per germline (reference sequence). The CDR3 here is CASSLGVSREQFF. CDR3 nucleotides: TGTGCCAGCAGCCTTGGAGTTAGCCGGGAGCAGTTCTTC.

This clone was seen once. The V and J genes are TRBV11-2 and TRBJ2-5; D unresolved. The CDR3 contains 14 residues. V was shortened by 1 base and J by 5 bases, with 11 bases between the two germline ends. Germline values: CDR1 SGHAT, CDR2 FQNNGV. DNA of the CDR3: TGTGCCAGCAGCTTAGGAGGACCACAGGAGACCCAGTACTTC. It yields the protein CASSLGGPQETQYF.

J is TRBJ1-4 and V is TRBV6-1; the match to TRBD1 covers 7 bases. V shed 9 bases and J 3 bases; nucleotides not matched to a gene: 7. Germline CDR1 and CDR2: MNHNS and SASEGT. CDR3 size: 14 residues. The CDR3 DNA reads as TGTGCCAGTTGTACGGGACAGTCTAATGAAAAACTGTTTTTT. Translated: CASCTGQSNEKLFF.

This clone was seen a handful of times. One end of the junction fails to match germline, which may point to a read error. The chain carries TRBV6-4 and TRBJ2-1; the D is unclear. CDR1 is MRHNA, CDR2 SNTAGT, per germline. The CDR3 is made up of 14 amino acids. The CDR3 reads CASSDWPANNEQFF. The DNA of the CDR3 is TGTGCCAGCAGCGACTGGCCCGCTAACAATGAGCAGTTCTTC.

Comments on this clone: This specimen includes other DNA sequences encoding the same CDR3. In nucleotides, the CDR3 is TGTGCCAGCAGTCCCTTAGACAGGGGCTATGGCTACACCTTC. Its protein product is CASSPLDRGYGYTF. The V call is TRBV27, the J call TRBJ1-2, with TRBD1 matching 8 bases. The CDR3 consists of 14 residues. The ends lost 5 bases at V and 4 bases at J; junction bases unmatched: 6. The V gene's germline CDR1 is MNHEY and CDR2 SMNVEV (reference sequence).

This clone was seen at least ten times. The chain's CDR3 is CASSYGGASSPEAFF. CDR3 nucleotides: TGTGCCAGCAGTTACGGTGGGGCTTCGAGCCCTGAAGCTTTCTTT. This chain joins TRBV6-6 and TRBJ1-1; possibly TRBD1 for D (5 bases). The ends were cut back, 2 bases at V and 6 bases at J, with 16 bases in the middle. CDR1 MNHNY and CDR2 SVGAGI come from the germline V gene (reference sequence). The CDR3 contains 15 residues.

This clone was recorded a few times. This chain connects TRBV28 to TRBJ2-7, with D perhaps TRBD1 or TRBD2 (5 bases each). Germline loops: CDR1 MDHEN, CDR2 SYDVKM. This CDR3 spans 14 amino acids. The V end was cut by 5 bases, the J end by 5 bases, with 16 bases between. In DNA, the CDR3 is TGTGCCAGCAGTACAAGGCCAGGGAGTCACGAGCAGTACTTC. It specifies CASSTRPGSHEQYF.

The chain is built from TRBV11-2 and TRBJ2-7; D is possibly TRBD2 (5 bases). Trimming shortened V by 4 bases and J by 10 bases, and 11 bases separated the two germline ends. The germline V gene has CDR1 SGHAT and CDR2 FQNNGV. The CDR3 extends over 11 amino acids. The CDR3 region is CASSSGLEQYF. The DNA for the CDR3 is TGTGCCAGCAGCTCCGGACTGGAACAGTACTTC. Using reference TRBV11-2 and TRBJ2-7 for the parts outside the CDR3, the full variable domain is EAGVAQSPRYKIIEKRQSVAFWCNPISGHATLYWYQQILGQGPKLLIQFQNNGVVDDSQLPKDRFSAERLKGVDSTLKIQPAKLEDSAVYLCASSSGLEQYFGPGTRLTVT.

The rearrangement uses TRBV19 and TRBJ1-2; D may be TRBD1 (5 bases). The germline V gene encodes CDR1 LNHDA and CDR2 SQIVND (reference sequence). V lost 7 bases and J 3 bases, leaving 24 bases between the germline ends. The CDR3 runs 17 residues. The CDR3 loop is CASTKEAGYSGDYGYTF. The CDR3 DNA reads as TGTGCCAGTACCAAGGAGGCAGGGTATTCGGGGGACTATGGCTACACCTTC.

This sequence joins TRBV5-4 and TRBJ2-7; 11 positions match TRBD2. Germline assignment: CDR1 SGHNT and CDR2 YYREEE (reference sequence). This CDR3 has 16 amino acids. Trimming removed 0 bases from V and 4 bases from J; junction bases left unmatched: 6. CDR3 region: CASSLGGTSGKYEQYF. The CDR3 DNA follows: TGTGCCAGCAGCTTGGGGGGGACTAGCGGAAAATACGAGCAGTACTTC.